What follows describes a single T cell receptor (beta chain). Its antigen is as yet unknown. The CDR3 length is 14 residues. Germline V gene data show CDR1 as SGHDT and CDR2 as YYEEEE. V dropped 0 bases and J dropped 11 bases, with 15 bases sitting between them. This entry comes from a study of cytomegalovirus exposure and HLA in healthy donors. Study background: Most donors, roughly 82% of 398 genotyped, fell in the Caucasian-associated ancestry cluster. Study-level points and caveats: TCR beta sequences reportedly predicted most subjects' HLA-A and HLA-B alleles accurately. A later analysis found that most CMV-associated TCR beta chains appeared HLA-restricted.

PCR was performed using 60 Vbeta and 13 Jbeta primers. The repertoire was sequenced with immunoSEQ multiplex PCR; TCRdb's copy has only in-frame clones and lacks some. The sample lists around 220,000 clones, over 60% seen once, with about a sixth in the top ten. Each donor was healthy, and each was a bone marrow donor. Sequencing was done on a sample of PBMCs. V and J are TRBV5-6 and TRBJ2-1, with no clear D. The sequence was obtained from a middle-aged man in good health and CMV-seronegative. This CDR3 reads CASSLGALPSKQFF. The CDR3 DNA reads as TGTGCCAGCAGCTTGGGAGCCCTCCCTTCCAAGCAGTTCTTC. Full variable domain (remainder filled in from reference TRBV5-6 and TRBJ2-1): DAGVTQSPTHLIKTRGQQVTLRCSPKSGHDTVSWYQQALGQGPQFIFQYYEEEERQRGNFPDRFSGHQFPNYSSELNVNALLLGDSALYLCASSLGALPSKQFFGPGTRLTVL.